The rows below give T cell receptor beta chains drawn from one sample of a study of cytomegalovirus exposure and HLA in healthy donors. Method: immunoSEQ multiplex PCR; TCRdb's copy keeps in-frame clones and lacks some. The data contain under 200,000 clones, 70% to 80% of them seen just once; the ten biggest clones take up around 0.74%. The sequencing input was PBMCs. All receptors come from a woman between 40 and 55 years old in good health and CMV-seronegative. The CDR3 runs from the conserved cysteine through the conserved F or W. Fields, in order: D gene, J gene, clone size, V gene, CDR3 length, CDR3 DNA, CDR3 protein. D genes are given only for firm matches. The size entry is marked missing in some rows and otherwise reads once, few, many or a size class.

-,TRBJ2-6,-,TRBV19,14,TGTGCCAGTAGTATCTCCTCTGGGGCCAACGTCCTGACTTTC,CASSISSGANVLTF
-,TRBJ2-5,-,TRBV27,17,TGTGCCAGCAGTCCCCGCGTCAACTCGGGAGTAAGAGAGACCCAGTACTTC,CASSPRVNSGVRETQYF
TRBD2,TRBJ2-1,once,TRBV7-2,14,TGTGCCAGCAGCTCAGCGGGAGTCTACAATGAGCAGTTCTTC,CASSSAGVYNEQFF
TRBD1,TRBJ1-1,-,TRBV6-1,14,TGTGCCAGTGAAACAGGGGTTGATTGGACTGAAGCTTTCTTT,CASETGVDWTEAFF
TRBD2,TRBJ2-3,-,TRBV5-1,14,TGCGCCAGCTTTACTAGCGGATACACAGATACGCAGTATTTT,CASFTSGYTDTQYF
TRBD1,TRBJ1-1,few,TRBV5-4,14,TGTGCCAGCAGCTTTAGGGGGCCAAACACTGAAGCTTTCTTT,CASSFRGPNTEAFF
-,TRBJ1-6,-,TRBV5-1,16,TGCGCCAGCAGCCAAGGACAGAACTCCTATAATTCACCCCTCCACTTT,CASSQGQNSYNSPLHF
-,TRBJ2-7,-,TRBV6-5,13,TGTGCCAGCAGGTCGCTCGGGTCCGGGGAGCAGTACTTC,CASRSLGSGEQYF
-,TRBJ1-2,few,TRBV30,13,TGTGCCTGGAGTGTGGACTTCAACTATGGCTACACCTTC,CAWSVDFNYGYTF
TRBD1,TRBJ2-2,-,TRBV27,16,TGTGCCAGCAGTCGGGGGACAGGGCCGAACACCGGGGAGCTGTTTTTT,CASSRGTGPNTGELFF
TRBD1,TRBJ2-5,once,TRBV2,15,TGTGCCAGCAGTGGGTACCCGGGACAGGGGGAGACCCAGTACTTC,CASSGYPGQGETQYF
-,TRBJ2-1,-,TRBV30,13,TGTGCCTCGCCCGGTGTCTCCTACAATGAGCAGTTCTTC,CASPGVSYNEQFF